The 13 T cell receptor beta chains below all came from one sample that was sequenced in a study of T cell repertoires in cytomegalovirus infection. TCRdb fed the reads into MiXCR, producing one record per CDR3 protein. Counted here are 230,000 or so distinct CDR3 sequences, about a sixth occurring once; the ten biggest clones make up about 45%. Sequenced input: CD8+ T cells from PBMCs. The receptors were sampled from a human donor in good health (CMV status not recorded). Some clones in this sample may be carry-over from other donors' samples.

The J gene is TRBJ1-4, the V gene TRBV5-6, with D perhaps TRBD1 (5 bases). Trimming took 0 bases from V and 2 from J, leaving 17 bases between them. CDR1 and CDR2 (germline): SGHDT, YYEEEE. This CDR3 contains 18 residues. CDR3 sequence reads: CASSLVTGPISTNEKLFF. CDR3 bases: TGTGCCAGCAGCTTGGTGACGGGGCCAATTTCTACTAATGAAAAACTGTTTTTT.

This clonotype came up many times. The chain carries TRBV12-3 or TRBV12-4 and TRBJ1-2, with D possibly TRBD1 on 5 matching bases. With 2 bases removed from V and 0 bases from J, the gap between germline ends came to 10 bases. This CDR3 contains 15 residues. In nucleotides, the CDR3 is TGTGCCAGCAGTTTACTTGCAGGGACTAACTATGGCTACACCTTC. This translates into CASSLLAGTNYGYTF.

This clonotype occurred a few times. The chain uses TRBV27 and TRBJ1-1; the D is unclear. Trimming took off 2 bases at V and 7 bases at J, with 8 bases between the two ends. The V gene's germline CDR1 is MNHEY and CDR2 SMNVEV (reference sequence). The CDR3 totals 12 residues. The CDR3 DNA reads TGTGCCAGCAGTTTACGTTACGGTGAAGCTTTCTTT. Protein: CASSLRYGEAFF.

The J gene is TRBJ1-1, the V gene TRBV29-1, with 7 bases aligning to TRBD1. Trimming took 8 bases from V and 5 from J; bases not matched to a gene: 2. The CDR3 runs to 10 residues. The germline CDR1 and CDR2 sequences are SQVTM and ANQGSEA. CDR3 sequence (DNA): TGCAGCACAGGGGTTACTGAAGCTTTCTTT. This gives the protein CSTGVTEAFF.

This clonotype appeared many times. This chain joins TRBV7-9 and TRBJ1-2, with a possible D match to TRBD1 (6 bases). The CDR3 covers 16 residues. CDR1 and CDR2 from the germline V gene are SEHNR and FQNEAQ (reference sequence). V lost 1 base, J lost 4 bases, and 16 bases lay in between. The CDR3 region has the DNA TGTGCCAGCAGCTTAGGGGGGGCTCTCCAGACCTATGGCTACACCTTC. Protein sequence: CASSLGGALQTYGYTF.

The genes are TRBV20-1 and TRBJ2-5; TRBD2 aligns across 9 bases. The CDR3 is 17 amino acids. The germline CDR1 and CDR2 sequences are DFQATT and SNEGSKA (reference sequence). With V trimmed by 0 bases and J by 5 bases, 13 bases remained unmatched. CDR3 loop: CSARDPWVIAGDETQYF. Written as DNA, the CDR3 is TGCAGTGCTAGAGATCCCTGGGTGATAGCGGGGGATGAGACCCAGTACTTC.

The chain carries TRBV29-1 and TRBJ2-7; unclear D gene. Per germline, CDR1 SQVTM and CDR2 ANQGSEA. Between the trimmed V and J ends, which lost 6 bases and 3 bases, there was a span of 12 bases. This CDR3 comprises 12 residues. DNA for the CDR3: TGCAGCGTGACCCTGTGGGACTACGAGCAGTACTTC. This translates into CSVTLWDYEQYF.

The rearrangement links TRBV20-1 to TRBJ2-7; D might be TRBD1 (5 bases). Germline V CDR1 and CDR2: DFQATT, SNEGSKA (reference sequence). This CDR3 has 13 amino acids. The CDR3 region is CRAWPGPLYEQYF. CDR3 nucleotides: TGCAGAGCTTGGCCAGGGCCTCTCTACGAGCAGTACTTC.

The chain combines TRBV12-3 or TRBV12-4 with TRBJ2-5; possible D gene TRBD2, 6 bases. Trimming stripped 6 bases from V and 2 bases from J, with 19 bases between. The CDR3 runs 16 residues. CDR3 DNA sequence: TGTGCCAGCAGCCCCACATGGAGGGCATCACAAGAGACCCAGTACTTC. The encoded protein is CASSPTWRASQETQYF.

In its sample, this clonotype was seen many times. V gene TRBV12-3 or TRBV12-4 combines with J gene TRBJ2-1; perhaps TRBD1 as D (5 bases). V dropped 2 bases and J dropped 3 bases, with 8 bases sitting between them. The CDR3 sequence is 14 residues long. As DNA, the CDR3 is TGTGCCAGCAGTTTATCCGACAGCTACAATGAGCAGTTCTTC. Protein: CASSLSDSYNEQFF.

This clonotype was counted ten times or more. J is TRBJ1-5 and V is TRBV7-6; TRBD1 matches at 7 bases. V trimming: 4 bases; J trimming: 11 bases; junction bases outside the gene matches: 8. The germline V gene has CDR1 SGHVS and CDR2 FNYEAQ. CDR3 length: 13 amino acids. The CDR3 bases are TGTGCCAGCAGCTCGACTCAGACAGGGACCCAGCATTTT. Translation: CASSSTQTGTQHF. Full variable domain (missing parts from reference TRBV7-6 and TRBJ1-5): GAGVSQSPRYKVTKRGQDVALRCDPISGHVSLYWYRQALGQGPEFLTYFNYEAQQDKSGLPNDRFSAERPEGSISTLTIQRTEQRDSAMYRCASSSTQTGTQHFGDGTRLSIL.

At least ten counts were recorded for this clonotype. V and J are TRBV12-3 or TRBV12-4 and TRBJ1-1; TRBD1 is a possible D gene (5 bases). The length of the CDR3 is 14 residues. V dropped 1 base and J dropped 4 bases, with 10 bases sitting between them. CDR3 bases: TGTGCCAGCAGTTTAGGCGGGGGAGTCACTGAAGCTTTCTTT. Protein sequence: CASSLGGGVTEAFF.

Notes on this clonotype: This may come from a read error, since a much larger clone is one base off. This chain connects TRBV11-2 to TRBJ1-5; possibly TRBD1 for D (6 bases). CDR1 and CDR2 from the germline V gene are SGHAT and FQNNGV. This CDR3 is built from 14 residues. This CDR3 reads CASNLAGGSQPQHF. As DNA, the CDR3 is TGTGCCAGCAACTTAGCCGGGGGCAGTCAGCCCCAGCATTTT.